Presented here are 20 T cell receptor beta chains from one specimen sequenced in a study of blood T cell repertoires in COVID-19. The table came from immunoSEQ multiplex PCR; TCRdb's copy has only in-frame clones and leaves some out. The data show about 44,000 clones, with over 80% seen just once and approximately 1.5% held by the top ten. Sequenced: peripheral blood. Every receptor here comes from a woman in her thirties or forties with acute or convalescent COVID-19.

The CDR3 DNA reads as TGCGCCAGCAGGCCGGGACTAGCGGAATACCAAGAGACCCAGTACTTC. This codes for CASRPGLAEYQETQYF. The V call is TRBV5-1, the J call TRBJ2-5; 11 bases are shared with TRBD2. The CDR3 runs 16 residues. Germline values: CDR1 SGHRS, CDR2 YFSETQ. The trim removed 5 bases at V and 0 bases at J, leaving 6 bases unmatched.

This clone appeared a single time. V gene TRBV5-4 combines with J gene TRBJ2-3; 7 bases are a match to TRBD2. The CDR3 is 17 residues long. J gave up 1 base and V 4 bases, and 12 bases lay outside the gene matches. Germline V gene lookup returns CDR1 SGHNT and CDR2 YYREEE (reference sequence). The CDR3 DNA reads as TGTGCCAGCAGCCCCACTCGGGTGCTAGCGGGCACAGATACGCAGTATTTT. Residues: CASSPTRVLAGTDTQYF.

This chain joins TRBV14 and TRBJ1-2; 9 nucleotides align to TRBD1. This CDR3 has 16 residues. Trimming cost V 1 base and J 7 bases; bases outside gene matches: 10. Looked up from germline, CDR1 is SGHDN and CDR2 is FVKESK. The CDR3, as DNA: TGTGCCAGCAGCCAAGTGGTTAGGACAGGGGAGCGTGGCTACACCTTC. Its protein product is CASSQVVRTGERGYTF.

This chain connects TRBV7-3 to TRBJ2-1; 8 bases map to TRBD2. The CDR3 length is 16 residues. V shed 3 bases and J 5 bases; nucleotides not matched to a gene: 9. Per the germline V gene, CDR1 is SGHTA and CDR2 is FQGTGA. The CDR3 is CASSLGSGRGHNEQFF. CDR3 bases: TGTGCCAGCAGCTTGGGGAGCGGGAGAGGACACAATGAGCAGTTCTTC.

This clone was observed a single time. The chain combines TRBV7-3 with TRBJ2-3; TRBD1 might be the D (5 bases). This CDR3 spans 15 amino acids. V was pared by 5 bases and J by 0 bases, with 12 bases between. Germline values: CDR1 SGHTA, CDR2 FQGTGA. CDR3 in amino acids: CASSLGVASTDTQYF. Written as DNA, the CDR3 is TGTGCCAGCAGCCTAGGGGTGGCAAGCACAGATACGCAGTATTTT.

The chain uses TRBV5-1 and TRBJ2-7; the match to TRBD2 covers 11 bases. This CDR3 contains 15 residues. The junction had 1 base not matched to a gene; V was cut back by 1 base and J by 1 base. Per the germline V gene, CDR1 is SGHRS and CDR2 is YFSETQ. Written as DNA, the CDR3 is TGCGCCAGCAGCTTGACTAGCGGGAGATCCTACGAGCAGTACTTC. The encoded protein is CASSLTSGRSYEQYF.

The chain employs TRBV18 and TRBJ2-5, with 7 bases aligning to TRBD1. CDR1 is KGHSH and CDR2 is LQKENI in the germline V gene. The J segment lost 7 bases and the V segment lost 3 bases, leaving 8 bases of the junction unmatched. The CDR3 has 14 residues. CDR3 nucleotides: TGTGCCAGCTCACCTACTACAGGGGACGGGACCCAGTACTTC. As protein: CASSPTTGDGTQYF.

The chain has TRBV5-1 and TRBJ2-1; no clear D. The germline CDR1 and CDR2 sequences are SGHRS and YFSETQ. The CDR3 totals 15 residues. Deletions cut 4 bases from V and 0 bases from J, with 11 bases between. The CDR3 reads CASSLWPGSYNEQFF. For the CDR3, the DNA is TGCGCCAGCAGCCTGTGGCCGGGCTCCTACAATGAGCAGTTCTTC. Looking up the rest from reference TRBV5-1 and TRBJ2-1 gives the full variable domain: KAGVTQTPRYLIKTRGQQVTLSCSPISGHRSVSWYQQTPGQGLQFLFEYFSETQRNKGNFPGRFSGRQFSNSRSEMNVSTLELGDSALYLCASSLWPGSYNEQFFGPGTRLTVL.

The chain has TRBV7-2 and TRBJ2-1; possibly TRBD2 for D (6 bases). Germline-derived CDR1 and CDR2 are SGHTA and FQGNSA. The CDR3 contains 17 residues. V was clipped by 1 base and J by 4 bases, with 17 bases between them. CDR3 bases: TGTGCCAGCAGCTTAGTCGGGGGTTTGTTGGAATACAATGAGCAGTTCTTC. It yields the protein CASSLVGGLLEYNEQFF. The complete variable domain, with remaining parts taken from reference TRBV7-2 and TRBJ2-1, reads GAGVSQSPSNKVTEKGKDVELRCDPISGHTALYWYRQSLGQGLEFLIYFQGNSAPDKSGLPSDRFSAERTGGSVSTLTIQRTQQEDSAVYLCASSLVGGLLEYNEQFFGPGTRLTVL.

The V and J genes are TRBV7-3 and TRBJ1-5; 8 bases fit TRBD1. This CDR3 has 18 amino acids. The germline CDR1 and CDR2 sequences are SGHTA and FQGTGA. Germline trimming cut 5 bases from V and 0 bases from J; bases unmatched to any gene: 12. The CDR3 nucleotides are TGTGCCAGCAGCCCTTCCTCCGGGACAGGAATTAGCAATCAGCCCCAGCATTTT. This codes for CASSPSSGTGISNQPQHF.

The rearrangement links TRBV29-1 to TRBJ1-4; D may be TRBD1 (5 bases). Trimming cost V 7 bases and J 7 bases, with 19 bases left between them. Germline CDR1 and CDR2: SQVTM and ANQGSEA. This CDR3 is built from 14 residues. CDR3 coding DNA: TGCAGCGGCCAACCGGGAGGGGCGGGTGAAAAACTGTTTTTT. Amino acids: CSGQPGGAGEKLFF.

The chain uses TRBV4-2 and TRBJ1-1; D is possibly TRBD1 (5 bases). Trimming pared 5 bases from V and 1 base from J, leaving 11 bases between. The CDR3 length is 14 residues. Germline V gene data show CDR1 as LGHNA and CDR2 as YNFKEQ. The CDR3 sequence: CASSAGGWNTEAFF. As DNA, the CDR3 is TGTGCCAGCAGCGCGGGGGGGTGGAACACTGAAGCTTTCTTT.

This clone was seen only once. The chain couples TRBV5-1 to TRBJ2-1, with D tentatively TRBD1 (6 bases). The ends were cut back, 0 bases at V and 7 bases at J, with 8 bases in the middle. This CDR3 region has 13 residues. Looked up from germline, CDR1 is SGHRS and CDR2 is YFSETQ. CDR3 sequence: CASSLGQGNEQFF. DNA of the CDR3: TGCGCCAGCAGCTTGGGGCAGGGGAATGAGCAGTTCTTC.

This chain links TRBV30 with TRBJ1-2, with D tentatively TRBD1 (6 bases). Germline V gene lookup returns CDR1 GTSNPN and CDR2 SVGIG (reference sequence). The V and J ends lost 2 bases and 4 bases respectively, with 8 bases between them. CDR3 size: 12 residues. The DNA for the CDR3 is TGTGCCTGGAGTTCACAGGGCTATGGCTACACCTTC. Translating it yields CAWSSQGYGYTF. Full variable domain (missing parts from reference TRBV30 and TRBJ1-2): SQTIHQWPATLVQPVGSPLSLECTVEGTSNPNLYWYRQAAGRGLQLLFYSVGIGQISSEVPQNLSASRPQDRQFILSSKKLLLSDSGFYLCAWSSQGYGYTFGSGTRLTVV.

The chain couples TRBV12-3 or TRBV12-4 to TRBJ1-1; D is unclear. The germline V and J ends were trimmed by 7 bases and 3 bases, with 12 bases remaining between them. CDR3 length: 13 amino acids. CDR3 in DNA: TGTGCCAGCACCCATCGGGGTTACACTGAAGCTTTCTTT. Encoded protein: CASTHRGYTEAFF.

The V call is TRBV11-2, the J call TRBJ2-5; the match to TRBD2 covers 7 bases. The length of the CDR3 is 12 residues. J lost 6 bases, V lost 7 bases, and 5 bases had no gene match. Germline CDR1 and CDR2: SGHAT and FQNNGV. The DNA of the CDR3 is TGTGCCAGCAAGACTAGCTCGCAGACCCAGTACTTC. Translating gives CASKTSSQTQYF.

The chain uses TRBV5-4 and TRBJ1-1, with 8 bases matching TRBD1. This CDR3 spans 15 amino acids. Germline V lookup: CDR1 SGHNT, CDR2 YYREEE (reference sequence). V shed 0 bases and J 1 base; nucleotides not matched to a gene: 2. The CDR3 bases are TGTGCCAGCAGCTTGGAAGGGACAGGGAACACTGAAGCTTTCTTT. Its translation is CASSLEGTGNTEAFF.

The gene calls are TRBV28 and TRBJ1-3; D is perhaps TRBD1 (5 bases). This CDR3 has 15 residues. Germline V lookup: CDR1 MDHEN, CDR2 SYDVKM. Trimming shortened V by 5 bases and J by 0 bases, and 11 bases separated the two germline ends. CDR3 nucleotides: TGTGCCAGCAGTATCGACAGACACTCTGGAAACACCATATATTTT. Protein product: CASSIDRHSGNTIYF.

This chain links TRBV2 with TRBJ1-2; TRBD1 agrees at 8 bases. The V and J ends lost 7 bases and 3 bases, in that order; junction bases with no gene match: 1. The CDR3 contains 12 residues. CDR1 and CDR2 from the germline V gene are SNHLY and FYNNEI. CDR3 sequence: CASTTGDYGYTF. CDR3 nucleotides: TGTGCCAGCACGACAGGGGACTATGGCTACACCTTC.

This clone appeared a few times. The chain uses TRBV7-9 and TRBJ2-7; the D gene is possibly TRBD1 (6 bases). CDR1 is SEHNR, CDR2 FQNEAQ, per germline (reference sequence). V lost 7 bases and J lost 2, with 21 bases in between. This CDR3 has 16 residues. The CDR3 DNA is TGTGCCAGCACCCCCATATGGCCAGGGGCAACCTACGAGCAGTACTTC. Translating it yields CASTPIWPGATYEQYF.